These T cell receptor beta chains were read from a single sample in a study of OX40 agonist ivuxolimab in advanced cancers. Repertoires were generated with immunoSEQ multiplex PCR, while TCRdb's copy carries only in-frame clones and drops some. The repertoire consists of around 50,000 clones, with approximately 75% occurring once and the leading ten covering 0.7% to 0.8%. The sample in question was CD4+ or CD8+ T cells sorted from blood, obtained in a trial of the OX40 agonist ivuxolimab. The receptors were gathered from an adult with an advanced solid tumor such as melanoma, head and neck, liver or kidney cancer. Both conserved end residues are part of each CDR3. D genes are given only for firm matches. Where a row states a size, it is once, few, many or the class of an expanded clone; other rows omit it.

clone_size | d_call | v_call | cdr3_aa
NA | NA | TRBV10-3 | CAITARGNEQFF
NA | NA | TRBV6-5 | CASSSGPREQYF
NA | NA | TRBV7-2 | CASSRVDTQYF
few | TRBD1 | TRBV4-1 | CASSPGGLPNSPLHF
NA | TRBD1 | TRBV5-1 | CASSRRGLETEAFF
NA | NA | TRBV5-4 | CASSLGAGGYEQYF
NA | NA | TRBV7-5 | CARSLGANEQFF
NA | NA | TRBV19 | CASSIMGSNTEAFF
few | TRBD2 | TRBV7-3 | CASSAWEGSGANVLTF
NA | TRBD1 | TRBV5-1 | CASSPAGGRPREQYF
NA | NA | TRBV5-1 | CASSLGQGNAYEQYF
once | TRBD1 | TRBV6-5 | CASSYDRVRNIQYF
NA | TRBD2 | TRBV6-1 | CASSEELAGVYNEQFF
NA | TRBD2 | TRBV6-5 | CASGGGTDTGELFF
once | NA | TRBV9 | CASSPGGGSSYEQYF
NA | TRBD1 | TRBV19 | CASWDRGPYNEQFF
NA | NA | TRBV5-1 | CASSLDRSGDTQYF
NA | NA | TRBV28 | CASSLAGGLNQPQHF
NA | NA | TRBV6-5 | CASRGDGSSYNEQFF
NA | TRBD1 | TRBV19 | CASSPRDSNEKLFF
NA | NA | TRBV4-1 | CASSQEPLNQPQHF
NA | NA | TRBV6-1 | CASREGGSSYEQYF
once | NA | TRBV10-3 | CAISERKGGGQETQYF
few | TRBD1 | TRBV19 | CASTGQRNQPQHF
NA | TRBD1 | TRBV10-3 | CAISEGTEYGYTF
medium-sized | NA | TRBV11-2 | CASSLEFGRKNTEAFF
NA | TRBD2 | TRBV5-1 | CASSLRAGGNTGELFF
NA | NA | TRBV7-2 | CASSLGDNGPSFNQPQHF
few | TRBD1 | TRBV10-3 | CAISDSLGQGENGYTF
NA | TRBD2 | TRBV7-6 | CASSLWGGNGTDTQYF
NA | NA | TRBV11-3 | CASSLGGPRSNNEQFF
NA | TRBD2 | TRBV19 | CATQRSGVASTDTQYF
few | NA | TRBV11-3 | CASSGTAGQETQYF
once | TRBD2 | TRBV9 | CASSVRGESYNEQFF
NA | NA | TRBV27 | CASSLDGEQFF